The 8 T cell receptor beta chains below come from one sample, sequenced in a study of blood T cell repertoires in COVID-19 (dated by TCRdb to the early 2020s). The library was made by the immunoSEQ multiplex PCR assay. Here the immuneACCESS table is served through TCRdb, limited to in-frame sequences with V and J called. Missing clones are a known gap in these copies; in checked studies unresolved V genes cover under half, and the rest lacks a known reason. The sample records under 200,000 clones, approximately 91% of which are singletons. Of the sample, 0.5% to 0.55% falls within the top ten clones. Sample: peripheral blood. These receptors were obtained from a man between 45 and 60 years old with acute or convalescent COVID-19.

About this clone: Other DNA sequences of this sample code for an identical CDR3. The chain recombines TRBV7-2 with TRBJ2-7; TRBD2 matches 9 bases. V gave up 1 base and J gave up 4 bases; unmatched junction bases: 5. The germline gives CDR1 SGHTA, CDR2 FQGNSA. The CDR3 has 15 amino acids. The CDR3 coding sequence is TGTGCCAGCAGCTTAGGGAGCGGGAGGTTTTACGAGCAGTACTTC. This sequence encodes CASSLGSGRFYEQYF.

The chain joins TRBV27 to TRBJ2-5; 7 bases align to TRBD1. CDR3 length equals 18 residues. CDR1 and CDR2 from the germline V gene are MNHEY and SMNVEV (reference sequence). Losses at the gene ends were 2 bases for V and 5 bases for J; bases not matched to a gene: 17. The CDR3 DNA reads TGTGCCAGCAGTTTACGGCCCCTAGGACAGGTTCGGCCGGAGACCCAGTACTTC. This gives the protein CASSLRPLGQVRPETQYF.

The V and J genes are TRBV27 and TRBJ1-1; 9 nucleotides match TRBD1. This CDR3 has 14 amino acids. J was trimmed by 5 bases and V by 5 bases; bases with no gene match: 6. Germline V gene data show CDR1 as MNHEY and CDR2 as SMNVEV (reference sequence). CDR3 DNA sequence: TGTGCCAGCAGTAAGGCCGGGACAGGGACTGAAGCTTTCTTT. Translating gives CASSKAGTGTEAFF.

The V call is TRBV5-1, the J call TRBJ1-1, with TRBD1 matching 8 bases. Looked up from germline, CDR1 is SGHRS and CDR2 is YFSETQ. CDR3 length: 15 residues. V was clipped by 2 bases and J by 2 bases; unmatched bases: 5. CDR3 bases: TGCGCCAGCAGCTTTCAGGGGGCTGGTAACACTGAAGCTTTCTTT. Its translation is CASSFQGAGNTEAFF. Variable domain in full (rest from reference TRBV5-1 and TRBJ1-1): KAGVTQTPRYLIKTRGQQVTLSCSPISGHRSVSWYQQTPGQGLQFLFEYFSETQRNKGNFPGRFSGRQFSNSRSEMNVSTLELGDSALYLCASSFQGAGNTEAFFGQGTRLTVV.

DNA of the CDR3: TGTGCCACCAGCCCGACAGGGGGCAGCTACAATGAGCAGTTCTTC. Translating it yields CATSPTGGSYNEQFF. The gene calls are TRBV24-1 and TRBJ2-1; 10 bases fit TRBD1. Germline V gives CDR1 KGHDR, CDR2 SFDVKD. V was pared by 7 bases and J by 3 bases, with 5 bases of the junction left unmatched. CDR3 length equals 15 residues.

This chain uses TRBV19 with TRBJ1-5; 7 bases line up with TRBD1. Looked up from germline, CDR1 is LNHDA and CDR2 is SQIVND (reference sequence). This CDR3 spans 13 amino acids. V trimming: 9 bases; J trimming: 5 bases; junction bases outside the gene matches: 7. In nucleotides, the CDR3 is TGTGCCAGCGCGGGGCAGGGGGATCAGCCCCAGCATTTT. Its translation: CASAGQGDQPQHF.

This chain links TRBV21-1 with TRBJ2-7; the table's D call, TRBD2, was not checked against the DNA. TRBV21-1 is a known pseudogene. The CDR3 contains 15 residues. DNA for the CDR3: TGTGCCAGCACCCCCCCCCGCGGGGATAACTACGAGCAGTACTTC. This codes for CASTPPRGDNYEQYF.

V usage is TRBV6-5 and J usage is TRBJ1-1, with D possibly TRBD1 on 6 matching bases. The germline CDR1 and CDR2 sequences are MNHEY and SVGAGI. CDR3 length: 13 residues. V was clipped by 7 bases and J by 0 bases, with 9 bases between them. The DNA of the CDR3 is TGTGCCAGCACAGGGGTTATGAACACTGAAGCTTTCTTT. Amino acids: CASTGVMNTEAFF.